This T cell receptor (beta chain) was identified during a study of T cells in Graves' hyperthyroidism and ophthalmopathy. Study-wide background: At initial diagnosis, before any treatment had begun, peripheral blood was obtained.

TCR beta CDR3 regions were amplified from RNA transcripts. Using the HTBI primer set, a first-round RT-PCR was run on the TCR CDR3. TCRdb reprocessed the multiplex PCR reads via MiXCR and lists one record per CDR3 protein. The sample records about 130,000 distinct CDR3 sequences, roughly a fifth being singletons. Aged 18 to 65, the patients had hyperthyroidism that was newly diagnosed and had lasted under 2 months. In making diagnoses, clinical symptoms, serum thyroxine and TRAb, thyroid ultrasound and orbital computed tomography were all used. This clonotype was seen more than once but under ten times. The germline V gene encodes CDR1 DFQATT and CDR2 SNEGSKA (reference sequence). This CDR3 region has 17 residues. The J segment lost 1 base and the V segment lost 3 bases, leaving 7 bases of the junction unmatched.

The receptor comes from a woman in her fifties or sixties with Graves' hyperthyroidism that later progressed to Graves' ophthalmopathy. Specimen: blood. The V and J genes are TRBV20-1 and TRBJ2-7; 15 nucleotides line up with TRBD2. In DNA form, the CDR3 reads TGCAGTGCTAGTGGGCCGGGACTAGCGGGAGGATCCTACGAGCAGTACTTC. Amino acids: CSASGPGLAGGSYEQYF.